The next 21 T cell receptor beta chains were all read from a single sample in a study of neurological immune-mediated disorders. A single record per CDR3 protein comes from TCRdb applying MiXCR to the 5' RACE reads. The table shows 130,000 or so distinct CDR3 sequences, with more than 2.5% occurring only once. What was sequenced was PBMCs. The receptor source for this set is a woman aged 25 to 39 with multiple sclerosis.

In this sample, this clonotype turned up many times. V gene TRBV9 combines with J gene TRBJ1-1; D gene ambiguous. The germline CDR1 and CDR2 sequences are SGDLS and YYNGEE. Trimming left V 0 bases short and J 3 bases short, with 9 bases between. This CDR3 region has 14 residues. The CDR3 is CASSVGMGDTEAFF. In DNA form, the CDR3 reads TGTGCCAGCAGCGTAGGCATGGGCGACACTGAAGCTTTCTTT.

This clonotype was counted at least ten times. The rearrangement joins TRBV6-5 to TRBJ2-7; D is unresolved. Trimming left V 7 bases short and J 2 bases short, with 15 bases between. Germline CDR1 is MNHEY and CDR2 is SVGAGI. The CDR3 runs to 14 residues. Written as DNA, the CDR3 is TGTGCCAGCACTCCCCGCCACCTACCCTACGAGCAGTACTTC. Encoded protein: CASTPRHLPYEQYF.

About this clonotype: A much larger clonotype is one base distant, so this may be a read error. The chain couples TRBV20-1 to TRBJ2-7, with unresolved D. CDR1 and CDR2 (germline): DFQATT, SNEGSKA (reference sequence). The CDR3 extends over 13 amino acids. The V end was cut by 6 bases, the J end by 5 bases, with 17 bases between. CDR3 in amino acids: CSANKDGPNEQYF. The CDR3 DNA is TGCAGTGCAAATAAGGACGGCCCCAACGAGCAGTACTTC.

This clonotype appeared once. The chain joins TRBV27 to TRBJ2-7; possibly TRBD1 for D (5 bases). Trimming removed 0 bases at V and 7 bases at J, with 10 bases between. CDR1 is MNHEY and CDR2 is SMNVEV in the germline V gene (reference sequence). The CDR3 is 13 residues long. DNA for the CDR3: TGTGCCAGCAGTTTATCATCAGGGAAAGAGCAGTACTTC. Residues: CASSLSSGKEQYF.

This clonotype was seen many times. V is TRBV4-1 and J is TRBJ2-3, with 7 bases matching TRBD2. After removal of 1 base from V and 4 bases from J, the junction contained 8 bases not matched to a gene. Germline V gene lookup returns CDR1 MGHRA and CDR2 YSYEKL. This CDR3 spans 16 amino acids. The CDR3: CASSQGTSKEADTQYF. CDR3 DNA: TGCGCCAGCAGCCAAGGGACTAGTAAAGAGGCAGATACGCAGTATTTT.

CDR3 nucleotide sequence: TGCAGTGCTACGGGACTAGCGGTATACAATGAGCAGTTCTTC. It is translated as CSATGLAVYNEQFF. The chain joins TRBV20-1 to TRBJ2-1; 11 bases fit TRBD2. The CDR3 runs 14 residues. Germline assignment: CDR1 DFQATT and CDR2 SNEGSKA (reference sequence). With V trimmed by 4 bases and J by 4 bases, 3 bases remained unmatched.

Details on this clonotype: A read error is possible here, since a much larger clone lies one base away. The V call is TRBV14, the J call TRBJ1-5; no reliable D call. The CDR3 runs 13 residues. Between the trimmed V and J ends, which lost 5 bases and 7 bases, there was a span of 12 bases. Germline V CDR1 and CDR2: SGHDN, FVKESK. CDR3 sequence (DNA): TGTGCCAGCAGCGGAAAGGGAGGCCAGCCCCAGCATTTT. This codes for CASSGKGGQPQHF.

This clonotype was seen many times. V and J are TRBV20-1 and TRBJ2-1, with D possibly being TRBD1 (6 bases). Deletions cut 0 bases from V and 2 bases from J, with 14 bases between. This CDR3 contains 16 residues. Germline V gene data show CDR1 as DFQATT and CDR2 as SNEGSKA (reference sequence). CDR3 protein: CSARDQVGGTYNEQFF. The CDR3 DNA follows: TGCAGTGCTAGAGACCAGGTAGGGGGTACCTACAATGAGCAGTTCTTC.

This clonotype was seen many times. V gene TRBV6-6 combines with J gene TRBJ2-7; possibly TRBD1 for D (6 bases). V lost 2 bases and J 3 bases, leaving 14 bases between the germline ends. Germline V gives CDR1 MNHNY, CDR2 SVGAGI (reference sequence). The length of the CDR3 is 15 residues. The CDR3: CASSYASGTYYEQYF. The CDR3 DNA sequence: TGTGCCAGCAGTTACGCATCCGGGACATACTACGAGCAGTACTTC.

The sample holds many counts of this clonotype. The V gene is TRBV20-1, the J gene TRBJ2-2; D gene uncertain. The CDR3 runs to 15 residues. Trimming removed 6 bases from V and 0 bases from J, with 14 bases in between. Looked up from germline, CDR1 is DFQATT and CDR2 is SNEGSKA (reference sequence). The CDR3 sequence is CSATKWRANTGELFF. CDR3 DNA sequence: TGCAGTGCAACCAAGTGGCGAGCGAACACCGGGGAGCTGTTTTTT.

This clonotype has at least ten counts. The chain uses TRBV27 and TRBJ1-1; weak D call: TRBD1 (6 bases). This CDR3 region has 11 residues. The germline CDR1 and CDR2 sequences are MNHEY and SMNVEV (reference sequence). Trimming left V 8 bases short and J 7 bases short, with 11 bases between. The CDR3 is CASYDRSEAFF. The CDR3 region has the DNA TGTGCCAGCTACGACAGGAGTGAAGCTTTCTTT.

This clonotype was found many times. The V gene is TRBV7-9, the J gene TRBJ2-1; 11 nucleotides agree with TRBD2. V trimming: 4 bases; J trimming: 0 bases; junction bases outside the gene matches: 11. The CDR3 loop spans 19 amino acids. Germline-derived CDR1 and CDR2 are SEHNR and FQNEAQ (reference sequence). For the CDR3, the DNA is TGTGCCAGCAGCTCCCTAGCGGGGACTAGCGGAAGCTCCTACAATGAGCAGTTCTTC. It translates to CASSSLAGTSGSSYNEQFF.

This clonotype has ten or more counts. This rearrangement joins TRBV20-1 to TRBJ2-5; D call uncertain. Looked up from germline, CDR1 is DFQATT and CDR2 is SNEGSKA (reference sequence). This CDR3 contains 12 residues. Trimming stripped 1 base from V and 4 bases from J, with 7 bases between. The CDR3 sequence: CSARGVGETQYF. CDR3 DNA: TGCAGTGCTAGAGGGGTTGGAGAGACCCAGTACTTC.

This clonotype occurred many times. The genes are TRBV18 and TRBJ1-1; D unclear. The CDR3 spans 16 residues. The ends were cut back, 2 bases at V and 3 bases at J, with 16 bases in the middle. CDR1 KGHSH and CDR2 LQKENI come from the germline V gene. The CDR3 loop reads CASSPETFGEDTEAFF. Here the CDR3 DNA reads TGTGCCAGCTCACCAGAGACATTCGGGGAGGACACTGAAGCTTTCTTT.

This clonotype has at least ten counts. The gene calls are TRBV29-1 and TRBJ2-7; TRBD1 matches at 7 bases. The CDR3 runs to 15 residues. V lost 7 bases to trimming and J lost 4 bases; unmatched junction nucleotides: 16. CDR1 SQVTM and CDR2 ANQGSEA come from the germline V gene. Here the CDR3 reads CSATEQGPSPYEQYF. Here the CDR3 DNA reads TGCAGCGCGACCGAACAGGGGCCCAGCCCTTACGAGCAGTACTTC.

This clonotype was seen ten or more times. The rearrangement joins TRBV7-8 to TRBJ2-2, with TRBD2 matching 9 bases. The V segment lost 7 bases and the J segment 5 bases; nucleotides outside the gene matches: 11. CDR1 is SGHVS, CDR2 FQNEAQ, per germline. The CDR3 has 16 residues. CDR3: CASTPIAGVGTGELFF. The CDR3 DNA reads as TGTGCCAGCACCCCAATAGCGGGAGTAGGGACCGGGGAGCTGTTTTTT.

Notes on this clonotype: A much larger clonotype is one base distant, so this may be a read error. J is TRBJ1-2 and V is TRBV21-1; the table's D call, TRBD1, has no DNA check behind it. TRBV21-1 is a recognized pseudogene. CDR3 length: 13 residues. CDR3 residues: CASNPPDNYGYTF. In DNA, the CDR3 is TGTGCCAGCAATCCCCCAGATAACTATGGCTACACCTTC.

This clonotype was observed many times. The chain joins TRBV30 to TRBJ2-1; TRBD2 matches at 13 bases. The CDR3 length is 14 residues. The germline gives CDR1 GTSNPN, CDR2 SVGIG (reference sequence). J was trimmed by 5 bases and V by 4 bases; bases with no gene match: 2. CDR3 amino acids: CAWKGLAGDNEQFF. The CDR3 DNA reads TGTGCCTGGAAAGGACTAGCGGGAGACAATGAGCAGTTCTTC.

At least ten counts were recorded for this clonotype. The chain is built from TRBV12-3 or TRBV12-4 and TRBJ1-2; D not resolved. This CDR3 comprises 13 residues. V was pared by 1 base and J by 5 bases, with 8 bases between. The CDR3 bases are TGTGCCAGCAGTTTAGTGGCAGCTTATGGCTACACCTTC. It codes for CASSLVAAYGYTF.

This clonotype was seen repeatedly, ten times or more. The chain employs TRBV5-1 and TRBJ1-1, with a weak D call TRBD1 (6 bases). Germline CDR1 reads SGHRS; CDR2 reads YFSETQ. The CDR3 totals 16 residues. V lost 3 bases and J 0 bases, leaving 15 bases between the germline ends. This CDR3 is CASSWNEGQLNTEAFF. The CDR3 bases are TGCGCCAGCAGCTGGAATGAAGGACAGCTGAACACTGAAGCTTTCTTT. Supplemented by reference TRBV5-1 and TRBJ1-1, the full variable domain reads KAGVTQTPRYLIKTRGQQVTLSCSPISGHRSVSWYQQTPGQGLQFLFEYFSETQRNKGNFPGRFSGRQFSNSRSEMNVSTLELGDSALYLCASSWNEGQLNTEAFFGQGTRLTVV.

This clonotype was observed at least ten times. This CDR3 is CASSLDGDQPQHF. CDR3 coding DNA: TGCGCCAGCAGCTTGGATGGGGATCAGCCCCAGCATTTT. This chain links TRBV5-1 with TRBJ1-5; D ambiguous. V was cut by 0 bases and J by 5 bases, with 6 bases left in between. The CDR3 sequence is 13 residues long. Germline-derived CDR1 and CDR2 are SGHRS and YFSETQ.